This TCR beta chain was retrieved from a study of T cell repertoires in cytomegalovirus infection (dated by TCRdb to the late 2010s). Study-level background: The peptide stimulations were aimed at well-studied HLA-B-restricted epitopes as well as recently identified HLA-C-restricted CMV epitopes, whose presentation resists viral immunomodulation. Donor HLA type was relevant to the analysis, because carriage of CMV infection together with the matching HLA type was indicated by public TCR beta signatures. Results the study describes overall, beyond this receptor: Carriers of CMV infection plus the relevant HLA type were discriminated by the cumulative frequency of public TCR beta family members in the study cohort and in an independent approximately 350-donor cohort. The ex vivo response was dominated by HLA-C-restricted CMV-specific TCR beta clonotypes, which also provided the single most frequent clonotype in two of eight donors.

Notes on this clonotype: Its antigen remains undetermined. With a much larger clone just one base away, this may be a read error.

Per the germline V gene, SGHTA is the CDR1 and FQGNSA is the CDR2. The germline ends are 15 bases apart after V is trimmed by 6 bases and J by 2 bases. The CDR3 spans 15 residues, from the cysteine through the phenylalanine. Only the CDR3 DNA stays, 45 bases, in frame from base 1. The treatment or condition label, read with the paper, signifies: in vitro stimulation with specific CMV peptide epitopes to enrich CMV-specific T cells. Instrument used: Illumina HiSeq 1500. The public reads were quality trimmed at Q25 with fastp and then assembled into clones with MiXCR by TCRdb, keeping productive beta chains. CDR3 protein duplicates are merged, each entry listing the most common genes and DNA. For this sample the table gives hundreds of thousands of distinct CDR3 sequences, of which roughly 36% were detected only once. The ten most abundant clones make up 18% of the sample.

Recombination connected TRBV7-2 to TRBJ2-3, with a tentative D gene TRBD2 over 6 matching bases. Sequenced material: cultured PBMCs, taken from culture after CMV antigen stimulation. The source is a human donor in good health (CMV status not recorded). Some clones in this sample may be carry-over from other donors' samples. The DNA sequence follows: TGTGCCAGCAGTTCGACTAGTTTCACCACAGATACGCAGTATTTT. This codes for CASSSTSFTTDTQYF. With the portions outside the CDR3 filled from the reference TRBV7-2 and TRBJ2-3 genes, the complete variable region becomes GAGVSQSPSNKVTEKGKDVELRCDPISGHTALYWYRQSLGQGLEFLIYFQGNSAPDKSGLPSDRFSAERTGGSVSTLTIQRTQQEDSAVYLCASSSTSFTTDTQYFGPGTRLTVL.